Sequencing of this TCR beta chain was carried out in a study of cytomegalovirus exposure and HLA in healthy donors. The study's findings and limits: In a later analysis, compared with equally common non-associated chains, HLA-associated beta chains were more expanded.

PCR involved 60 Vbeta and 13 Jbeta primers. Method: immunoSEQ multiplex PCR; TCRdb's copy keeps in-frame clones and lacks some. The sample yields some 110,000 clones, around 72% seen once. With respect to this clone: Its cognate antigen is unknown.

V dropped 5 bases and J dropped 0 bases, with 11 bases sitting between them. CDR3 length: 14 amino acids. Per germline, CDR1 SGHNT and CDR2 YYREEE (reference sequence). Material for sequencing was PBMCs. The clonotype originates from a male donor in good health and CMV-seronegative. The V call is TRBV5-4, the J call TRBJ1-1; tentative D call: TRBD1 (5 bases). The CDR3 nucleotides are TGTGCCAGCAGTCCCCAGGGTATGAACACTGAAGCTTTCTTT. Amino acid sequence: CASSPQGMNTEAFF.